The T cell receptor (beta chain) described here comes from a study of T-cell memory formation after mild COVID-19. Regarding the study as a whole: Several responding clones turned up in pre-infection memory, indicating that cross-reactive memory may have taken part.

TCRalpha and TCRbeta libraries used 5'RACE with constant-segment primers and UMIs. MiXCR, run by TCRdb on the 5' RACE reads, gives a single entry per CDR3 protein. The sample lists 280,000 or so distinct CDR3 sequences, approximately 8% occurring once. Concerning this clonotype itself: The antigen is unknown.

The clonotype comes from a man younger than 35 who had mild COVID-19 (a few samples of this study predate the infection). Cell type and time point are not known. The sample comprised PBMCs or a T cell subset sorted from them (not recorded which).

The CDR3 sequence is CSVVLGDRGHYGYTF. The CDR3 bases are TGCAGCGTTGTCCTCGGGGACAGGGGGCACTATGGCTACACCTTC. V and J are TRBV29-1 and TRBJ1-2; 12 bases align to TRBD1. This CDR3 has 15 residues. The trim removed 4 bases at V and 3 bases at J, leaving 6 bases unmatched. CDR1 SQVTM and CDR2 ANQGSEA come from the germline V gene.